This entry features one TCR beta chain sequence. Its antigen is still unknown. The entry originates in a study of Ad26.COV2.S vaccination and SARS-CoV-2 variants. Overall study: Ad26.COV2.S, an intramuscular injection, was given once or twice 56 days apart.

Study observations and caveats: Measurement of non-spike TCR breadth gave similar results in vaccine and placebo recipients. The placebo group had lower spike-specific TCR breadth than the vaccine recipients did.

This CDR3 region has 15 residues. The V gene lost 1 base and the J gene lost 2 bases, with 11 bases spanning the gap. Germline-derived CDR1 and CDR2 are SGHTA and FQGNSA. Produced via immunoSEQ multiplex PCR; TCRdb's table is partial and in-frame only. Found here are 250,000 to 300,000 clones, approximately 89% of them singletons; the top ten hold more than 2.5%. The sample's treatment: some 19 received Ad26.COV2.S at low or high dose, single or two shots; roughly 5 received placebo; per-sample allocation not given. Sampling was performed 63 days after the first vaccine or placebo injection. The TCR sequence derives from a person between 18 and 65 years old who received the Ad26.COV2.S COVID-19 vaccine or a placebo. The V gene is TRBV7-2, the J gene TRBJ2-5; no firm D call. This material consisted of peripheral blood, taken in a trial of Ad26.COV2.S vaccine versus placebo. DNA for the CDR3: TGTGCCAGCAGCTTAGGACCTGGACCTCAAGAGACCCAGTACTTC. Translation gives CASSLGPGPQETQYF.